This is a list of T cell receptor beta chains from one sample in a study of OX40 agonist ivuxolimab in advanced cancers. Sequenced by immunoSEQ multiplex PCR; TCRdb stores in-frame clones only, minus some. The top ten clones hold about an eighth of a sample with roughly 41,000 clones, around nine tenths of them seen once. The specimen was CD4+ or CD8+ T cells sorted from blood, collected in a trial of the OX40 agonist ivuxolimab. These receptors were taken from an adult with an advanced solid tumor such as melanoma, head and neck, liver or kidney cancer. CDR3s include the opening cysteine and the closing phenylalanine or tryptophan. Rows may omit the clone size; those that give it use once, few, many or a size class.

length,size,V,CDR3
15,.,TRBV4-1,CASSQDDQGYYGYTF
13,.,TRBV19,CASRAYGNTEAFF
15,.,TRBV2,CASNIATDRPEKLFF
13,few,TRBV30,CAWNEGMNTEAFF
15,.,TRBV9,CASSATGTSTDTQYF
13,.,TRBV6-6,CASSSQGADGYTF
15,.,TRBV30,CAWTTGTGSNQPQHF
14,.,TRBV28,CASRGQASGNTIYF
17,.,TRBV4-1,CASSQLLAGSSYNEQFF
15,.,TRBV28,CASSPGAGVYNEQFF
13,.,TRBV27,CASSFSSSNEQYF
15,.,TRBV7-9,CASSSWTGLNTEAFF
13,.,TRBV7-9,CASSPRTDNEQFF
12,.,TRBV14,CASSQGPPPLHF
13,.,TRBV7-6,CASSLGTRYEQYF
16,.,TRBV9,CASSVTGTGLGEKLFF
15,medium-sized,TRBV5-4,CASSLTGGVEYGYTF
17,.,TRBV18,CASSPWERGRSYNEQFF
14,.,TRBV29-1,CSVPVRGIQNEQFF
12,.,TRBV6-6,CASSYSNTEAFF
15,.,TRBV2,CASKTDNARGYGYTF
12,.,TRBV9,CASRGTGNTIYF
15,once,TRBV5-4,CASSLEGARNTEAFF
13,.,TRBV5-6,CASSWDLSYEQYF
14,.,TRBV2,CASRETGTSEKLFF
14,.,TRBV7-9,CASSLVFQNTEAFF
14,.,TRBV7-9,CASSYDYLTDTQYF
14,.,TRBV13,CASSSGTLNTEAFF
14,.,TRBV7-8,CASSLTVGNTEAFF
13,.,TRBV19,CASSSGGTGELFF
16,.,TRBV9,CASSVKRVGSYNEQFF
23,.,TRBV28,CASSLSGVPASLAGAPSYNEQFF
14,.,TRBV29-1,CSDQTGQGADGYTF
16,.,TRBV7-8,CASSLSGTGGIEGYTF
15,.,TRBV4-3,CASSQELPGEYGYTF
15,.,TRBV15,CATSRDRGAGNTIYF
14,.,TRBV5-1,CASSGGSERGEQYF
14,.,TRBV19,CASASGALSYEQYF
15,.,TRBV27,CASSWRQGVSYEQYF
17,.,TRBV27,CASRPGQGAIGANVLTF
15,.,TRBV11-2,CASSLIRGGTDTQYF
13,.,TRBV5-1,CASSLGQGHEQYF
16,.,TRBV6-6,CASSYSQTRQTREQYF
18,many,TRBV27,CASSFSPGGAGNNSPLHF
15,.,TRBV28,CASSLYQSSNQPQHF
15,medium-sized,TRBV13,CASSFDPGMNTEAFF
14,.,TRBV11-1,CASSHRGLGETQYF